This paragraph reports one T cell receptor beta chain. What it recognizes is unknown. The sample is drawn from a study of PD-1 blockade in classical Hodgkin lymphoma. Germline V gives CDR1 MDHEN, CDR2 SYDVKM. The J segment lost 4 bases and the V segment lost 5 bases, leaving 13 bases of the junction unmatched. The length of the CDR3 is 16 residues. General observations from the study: Among the patients, those starting nivolumab under 1 year after ASCT were excluded. CD4+ TCR diversity, unlike CD8+, rose significantly by C4D1.

Data came from immunoSEQ multiplex PCR; TCRdb stores just in-frame clones and leaves some out. The sample has tens of thousands of clones; less than 75% are singletons. Every patient experienced relapse after autologous stem cell transplantation, and brentuximab vedotin exposure varied. This clonotype was sampled from a human donor with classical Hodgkin lymphoma. The input for sequencing was peripheral blood mononuclear cells (PBMCs), taken before the second cycle of nivolumab. This rearrangement joins TRBV28 to TRBJ2-7; the match to TRBD2 covers 8 bases. The CDR3 region is CASSGAWAGGWYEQYF. DNA of the CDR3: TGTGCCAGCAGTGGAGCCTGGGCGGGAGGATGGTACGAGCAGTACTTC.